A single sample is the source of the 27 T cell receptor beta chains below, sequenced in a study of CD8 T cells in ankylosing spondylitis. TCRdb itself ran the 5' RACE reads through MiXCR, one entry per CDR3 protein. In the table there are 250,000 to 300,000 distinct CDR3 sequences, around 20% of which are singletons. The sample consisted of blood, either unsorted or a sorted T cell fraction (not recorded which). All receptors come from a male donor with ankylosing spondylitis or in good health (not recorded which).

In this sample, this clonotype turned up a few times. The J gene is TRBJ2-7, the V gene TRBV5-6; 9 bases are a match to TRBD2. CDR1 and CDR2 from the germline V gene are SGHDT and YYEEEE. The V segment lost 2 bases and the J segment 3 bases; nucleotides outside the gene matches: 6. The CDR3 has 15 amino acids. For the CDR3, the DNA is TGTGCCAGCAGCTTTATGACTAGCGGCCACTACGAGCAGTACGTC. It specifies CASSFMTSGHYEQYV.

This clonotype appeared a few times. The CDR3 DNA reads TGTGCCACCAGTGATTTTAGGGACAGACAAGAGACCCAGTACTTC. Residues: CATSDFRDRQETQYF. The chain employs TRBV24-1 and TRBJ2-5; 7 nucleotides line up with TRBD1. J lost 2 bases, V lost 1 base, and 3 bases had no gene match. CDR1 is KGHDR, CDR2 SFDVKD, per germline. The CDR3 contains 15 residues.

The chain couples TRBV27 to TRBJ1-1; a weak D match, TRBD1 (5 bases). V lost 9 bases and J 5 bases, leaving 16 bases between the germline ends. The CDR3 is 13 amino acids. CDR1 and CDR2 (germline): MNHEY, SMNVEV (reference sequence). The CDR3 is CASGRQIWTEAFF. CDR3 sequence (DNA): TGTGCCAGTGGGAGACAGATCTGGACTGAAGCTTTCTTT.

This clonotype was observed many times. The chain has TRBV29-1 and TRBJ2-3; unclear D gene. Germline loops: CDR1 SQVTM, CDR2 ANQGSEA. The V gene lost 6 bases and the J gene lost 2 bases, with 9 bases spanning the gap. The CDR3 is 12 amino acids. CDR3 sequence: CSVQGPTDTQYF. The CDR3 bases are TGCAGCGTACAAGGACCCACAGATACGCAGTATTTT.

V gene TRBV12-3 or TRBV12-4 combines with J gene TRBJ1-1, with D hard to call. V was clipped by 6 bases and J by 2 bases, with 25 bases between them. The CDR3 has 18 amino acids. The CDR3: CASSSGRGSGEINTEAFF. The CDR3 nucleotides are TGTGCCAGCAGCTCCGGGCGGGGAAGCGGAGAGATCAACACTGAAGCTTTCTTT.

The V gene is TRBV12-3 or TRBV12-4, the J gene TRBJ2-3, with 10 bases lining up with TRBD1. J was trimmed by 0 bases and V by 6 bases; bases with no gene match: 6. CDR3 length: 16 amino acids. CDR3 protein: CASSTGTGASTDTQYF. In DNA, the CDR3 is TGTGCCAGCAGCACCGGGACAGGGGCGAGCACAGATACGCAGTATTTT.

Concerning this clonotype itself: The junction departs from germline at one end; a sequencing error may be responsible. V is TRBV9 and J is TRBJ2-1; 11 nucleotides line up with TRBD2. Germline CDR1 reads SGDLS; CDR2 reads YYNGEE. The CDR3 extends over 15 amino acids. The DNA for the CDR3 is TGTGACAGCAGCGAGAGACTAGCGGGAAACAATGAGCAGTTCTTC. Amino acids: CDSSERLAGNNEQFF.

This clonotype has only a few counts. CDR3 residues: CASSYSSFYEQYV. DNA of the CDR3: TGTGCCAGCAGTTACAGTTCATTCTACGAGCAGTACGTC. V is TRBV6-2 or TRBV6-3 and J is TRBJ2-7; D not resolved. The germline V and J ends were trimmed by 2 bases and 3 bases, with 8 bases remaining between them. This CDR3 has 13 residues. CDR1 and CDR2 from the germline V gene are MNHEY and SVGEGT.

The CDR3 is CSAQSGPPTSGQETQYF. The CDR3 DNA sequence: TGCAGTGCGCAAAGTGGGCCCCCGACTAGCGGCCAAGAGACCCAGTACTTC. This chain links TRBV20-1 with TRBJ2-5; 9 nucleotides line up with TRBD2. CDR1 and CDR2 from the germline V gene are DFQATT and SNEGSKA (reference sequence). J was trimmed by 1 base and V by 6 bases; bases with no gene match: 15. The CDR3 has 17 residues.

V usage is TRBV20-1 and J usage is TRBJ2-3; D is unclear. The CDR3 loop spans 13 amino acids. Germline V lookup: CDR1 DFQATT, CDR2 SNEGSKA (reference sequence). V was clipped by 0 bases and J by 5 bases, with 9 bases between them. The CDR3: CSAREMIEDTQYF. CDR3 sequence (DNA): TGCAGTGCTAGAGAAATGATTGAAGATACGCAGTATTTT.

This clonotype was observed at least ten times. CDR3 sequence reads: CASKVEGWNTEAFF. In nucleotides, the CDR3 is TGCGCCAGCAAGGTGGAAGGGTGGAACACTGAAGCTTTCTTT. The V and J genes are TRBV5-1 and TRBJ1-1; D is uncertain. From germline, CDR1 is SGHRS and CDR2 YFSETQ. V lost 6 bases, J lost 1 base, and 13 bases lay in between. This CDR3 is built from 14 residues.

This clonotype was found a few times. The chain joins TRBV5-1 to TRBJ1-4; the D gene is possibly TRBD1 (5 bases). Germline CDR1 is SGHRS and CDR2 is YFSETQ. This CDR3 has 14 amino acids. The V and J ends lost 3 bases and 8 bases respectively, with 14 bases between them. The CDR3 region has the DNA TGCGCCAGCAGCTCCACCGGGGCGGGCGAAAAACTGTTTTTT. It yields the protein CASSSTGAGEKLFF.

This clonotype was observed a few times. The V call is TRBV3-1, the J call TRBJ2-5; the match to TRBD2 covers 7 bases. Losses at the gene ends were 6 bases for V and 4 bases for J; bases not matched to a gene: 5. There are 13 residues in the CDR3. Germline lookup yields CDR1 LGHDT and CDR2 YNNKEL (reference sequence). The CDR3 nucleotides are TGTGCCAGCAGGCCCCCGGGAGGAGAGACCCAGTACTTC. Encoded protein: CASRPPGGETQYF.

This sequence joins TRBV7-9 and TRBJ2-7, with D maybe TRBD2 (5 bases). Trimming pared 5 bases from V and 2 bases from J, leaving 10 bases between. Germline values: CDR1 SEHNR, CDR2 FQNEAQ (reference sequence). CDR3 length equals 13 residues. CDR3 nucleotide sequence: TGTGCCAGCAGCATTTCCGGGGCCTACGAGCAGTACGTC. Its protein is CASSISGAYEQYV.

The chain is built from TRBV20-1 and TRBJ2-7; 8 positions agree with TRBD2. V shed 3 bases and J 4 bases; nucleotides not matched to a gene: 5. The CDR3 spans 13 residues. Germline loops: CDR1 DFQATT, CDR2 SNEGSKA (reference sequence). CDR3 in DNA: TGCAGTGCTAGTGGCGGGAGGCTTTACGAGCAGTACGTC. Translating gives CSASGGRLYEQYV.

This clonotype was seen a handful of times. This chain joins TRBV24-1 and TRBJ1-1; a weak D match, TRBD1 (6 bases). The germline CDR1 and CDR2 sequences are KGHDR and SFDVKD. The CDR3 is 13 amino acids. CDR3 coding DNA: TGTGAGGGTGTGCGGGGGCGAGGGACTGAAGCTTTCTTT. As protein: CEGVRGRGTEAFF.

This chain links TRBV20-1 with TRBJ1-2; possible D gene TRBD1, 6 bases. V was clipped by 8 bases and J by 6 bases, with 16 bases between them. Germline V lookup: CDR1 DFQATT, CDR2 SNEGSKA (reference sequence). The CDR3 sequence is 12 residues long. In nucleotides, the CDR3 is TGCAGTTATCCTCGGGGGCGGGATGGCTACACCTTC. Amino acid sequence: CSYPRGRDGYTF.

This clonotype occurred a few times. J is TRBJ2-3 and V is TRBV2, with D maybe TRBD1 (5 bases). Germline lookup yields CDR1 SNHLY and CDR2 FYNNEI. The germline V and J ends were trimmed by 3 bases and 3 bases, with 13 bases remaining between them. The CDR3 is 15 amino acids. The CDR3 loop is CASSDMSGATDTQYF. For the CDR3, the DNA is TGTGCCAGCAGTGACATGAGTGGGGCTACAGATACGCAGTATTTT.

This rearrangement joins TRBV7-8 to TRBJ2-5; 11 positions agree with TRBD2. The CDR3 runs to 17 residues. In germline, CDR1 is SGHVS, CDR2 FQNEAQ. The ends lost 1 base at V and 6 bases at J; junction bases unmatched: 10. The CDR3 reads CASSLVGSGRASKTQYF. Here the CDR3 DNA reads TGTGCCAGCAGCTTAGTGGGTAGCGGGAGGGCCTCGAAGACCCAGTACTTC.

This rearrangement joins TRBV4-1 to TRBJ2-2; weak D call: TRBD1 (6 bases). V was shortened by 4 bases and J by 4 bases, with 13 bases between the two germline ends. The CDR3 totals 15 residues. Germline-derived CDR1 and CDR2 are MGHRA and YSYEKL. DNA of the CDR3: TGCGCCAGCAGCCCTCAGGGACAACCCACCGGGGAGCTGTTTTTT. This translates into CASSPQGQPTGELFF.

V gene TRBV5-1 combines with J gene TRBJ2-1, with no clear D. The germline gives CDR1 SGHRS, CDR2 YFSETQ. This CDR3 spans 15 amino acids. V was cut by 4 bases and J by 4 bases, with 15 bases left in between. The CDR3 sequence is CASSLGPRNYNEQFF. The CDR3 region has the DNA TGCGCCAGCAGCCTCGGCCCCCGGAATTACAATGAGCAGTTCTTC.

The chain employs TRBV5-1 and TRBJ2-3; maybe TRBD1 (6 bases). The CDR3 is made up of 13 amino acids. Looked up from germline, CDR1 is SGHRS and CDR2 is YFSETQ. V shed 3 bases and J shed 5 bases, with 10 bases lying between them. The CDR3 reads CASSSRQEDTQYF. In DNA form, the CDR3 reads TGCGCCAGCAGCTCCAGACAGGAAGATACGCAGTATTTT.

This clonotype was recorded a few times. The rearrangement joins TRBV5-5 to TRBJ2-3, with TRBD2 identical over 7 bases. Germline loops: CDR1 SGHKS, CDR2 YYEKEE (reference sequence). The CDR3 runs to 15 residues. The ends lost 1 base at V and 3 bases at J; junction bases unmatched: 5. The CDR3 sequence: CASSLTLLATDTQYF. The CDR3 DNA is TGTGCCAGCAGCTTGACTTTACTAGCGACAGATACGCAGTATTTT.

CDR3 loop: CASSKTSGVVSYNEQFF. As DNA, the CDR3 is TGTGCCAGCAGCAAGACTAGCGGGGTCGTCTCTTACAATGAGCAGTTCTTC. V and J are TRBV12-3 or TRBV12-4 and TRBJ2-1, with 11 bases fitting TRBD2. V lost 6 bases, J lost 4 bases, and 11 bases stayed unmatched. The CDR3 totals 17 residues.

This clonotype was observed a handful of times. V usage is TRBV3-1 and J usage is TRBJ1-1; D perhaps matches TRBD1 (5 bases). The germline CDR1 and CDR2 sequences are LGHDT and YNNKEL (reference sequence). V was clipped by 1 base and J by 5 bases, with 11 bases between them. The CDR3 extends over 14 amino acids. The DNA for the CDR3 is TGTGCCAGCAGCCAAGTTCGGGGCTGGACTGAAGCTTTCTTT. Protein: CASSQVRGWTEAFF.

The chain combines TRBV18 with TRBJ1-2; tentative D call: TRBD1 (5 bases). This CDR3 is 13 amino acids long. V was clipped by 2 bases and J by 3 bases, with 7 bases between them. From germline, CDR1 is KGHSH and CDR2 LQKENI. The CDR3, as DNA: TGTGCCAGCTCACCAGTGGGGGACTATGGCTACACCTTC. Translating gives CASSPVGDYGYTF.

The rearrangement joins TRBV3-1 to TRBJ2-1; TRBD2 agrees at 9 bases. After removal of 3 bases from V and 8 bases from J, the junction contained 8 bases not matched to a gene. The CDR3 extends over 15 amino acids. The germline CDR1 and CDR2 sequences are LGHDT and YNNKEL (reference sequence). The DNA for the CDR3 is TGTGCCAGCAGCCACGGCGGGGGGGCCTTGGATGAGCAGTTCTTC. This translates into CASSHGGGALDEQFF.